Here is one TCR beta chain with its context. CDR1 is MDHEN and CDR2 is SYDVKM in the germline V gene. CDR3 length: 15 amino acids. V was cut by 5 bases and J by 3 bases, with 14 bases left in between. This entry comes from a study of vaccination and CD4 T cells after COVID-19. Study in general: The makeup of the convalescents was six males and four females, two of them Hispanic.

The time point is: late sampling 161 to 241 days after vaccination in three convalescent patients. In TCRdb, the PCR reads were re-called with MiXCR into one record per CDR3 protein. The profile shows some 40,000 distinct CDR3 sequences, about 35% of them singletons. The TCR originated in a human donor who had recovered from COVID-19. The material was CD4+ T cells from blood, obtained about 7 months after SARS-CoV-2 vaccination. The chain combines TRBV28 with TRBJ1-3; tentative D call: TRBD1 (6 bases). The chain's CDR3 is CASSGPGAGGNTIYF. The CDR3 bases are TGTGCCAGCAGTGGTCCGGGGGCCGGTGGAAACACCATATATTTT. Full variable domain (missing parts from reference TRBV28 and TRBJ1-3): DVKVTQSSRYLVKRTGEKVFLECVQDMDHENMFWYRQDPGLGLRLIYFSYDVKMKEKGDIPEGYSVSREKKERFSLILESASTNQTSMYLCASSGPGAGGNTIYFGEGSWLTVV.